The sequence of this T cell receptor beta chain was determined in a study of neoadjuvant nivolumab and ipilimumab in lung cancer. The study's findings and limits: Resected tumors had greater TCR richness and clonality than uninvolved lung.

CDR3 length equals 15 residues. J lost 4 bases, V lost 4 bases, and 8 bases had no gene match. The germline V gene encodes CDR1 SEHNR and CDR2 FQNEAQ (reference sequence). TCRdb's copy holds only in-frame clones and misses some; the assay was immunoSEQ multiplex PCR. The repertoire has about 25,000 clones, roughly 80% of them found once; the top ten carry 7.5% to 10%. Regarding this clone: Its antigen is not known.

The receptor's source is an adult with non-small cell lung cancer. The sample was tumor tissue, taken after neoadjuvant nivolumab, alone or with ipilimumab, at or shortly before surgery. The chain employs TRBV7-9 and TRBJ2-5; 8 bases map to TRBD2. The CDR3 spells CASSSRGGRTETQYF. CDR3 nucleotide sequence: TGTGCCAGCAGCTCCCGGGGCGGGAGGACAGAGACCCAGTACTTC. Drawing the rest from reference TRBV7-9 and TRBJ2-5, the complete variable domain is DTGVSQNPRHKITKRGQNVTFRCDPISEHNRLYWYRQTLGQGPEFLTYFQNEAQLEKSRLLSDRFSAERPKGSFSTLEIQRTEQGDSAMYLCASSSRGGRTETQYFGPGTRLLVL.